This T cell receptor (beta chain) was retrieved from a study of T cells in Graves' hyperthyroidism and ophthalmopathy. Study-wide context: Initial diagnosis, before any treatment, was when peripheral blood was collected.

Amplified TCR beta CDR3 regions came from RNA transcripts. When the TCR CDR3 underwent first-round RT-PCR, the HTBI primer set was used. TCRdb recomputed calls from the multiplex PCR reads with MiXCR, one row per CDR3 protein. This table holds more than 500,000 distinct CDR3 sequences, roughly 14% found once. Many counts were recorded for this clonotype. Germline CDR1 reads MGHRA; CDR2 reads YSYEKL. The CDR3 is 15 amino acids. V was pared by 4 bases and J by 3 bases, with 6 bases of the junction left unmatched. J is TRBJ2-5 and V is TRBV4-1, with 9 bases that match TRBD2. The TCR originated in a woman aged 40 to 50 with Graves' ophthalmopathy. Sequencing was done on a sample of blood. CDR3 nucleotides: TGCGCCAGCAGCCGAGGGGCTAGCGGGGAAGAGACCCAGTACTTC. Protein product: CASSRGASGEETQYF.